The next 31 T cell receptor beta chains were all read from a single sample in a study of shared clonotypes between healthy human individuals. Clones were read by immunoSEQ multiplex PCR, and TCRdb kept only the in-frame ones, dropping some. The data contain millions of clones, 85% to 95% of them singletons. The sample consisted of naive CD4+ T cells sorted from blood. As for subset: CD45RA+ positively selected. These receptors were obtained from a man aged 18 to 29 in good health.

The chain couples TRBV25-1 to TRBJ1-4; no clear D gene. The CDR3 spans 13 residues. Germline loops: CDR1 MGHDK, CDR2 SYGVNS. Between the trimmed V and J ends, which lost 8 bases and 4 bases, there was a span of 11 bases. The CDR3 loop is CASSFAFNEKLFF. The CDR3 region has the DNA TGTGCCAGCTCCTTCGCTTTTAATGAAAAACTGTTTTTT. Using reference TRBV25-1 and TRBJ1-4 for the parts outside the CDR3, the full variable domain is EADIYQTPRYLVIGTGKKITLECSQTMGHDKMYWYQQDPGMELHLIHYSYGVNSTEKGDLSSESTVSRIRTEHFPLTLESARPSHTSQYLCASSFAFNEKLFFGSGTQLSVL.

The chain carries TRBV30 and TRBJ2-3; perhaps TRBD2 as D (6 bases). CDR3 size: 14 residues. With 3 bases removed from V and 2 bases from J, the gap between germline ends came to 12 bases. The germline V gene has CDR1 GTSNPN and CDR2 SVGIG (reference sequence). CDR3 amino acids: CAWRRTTSTDTQYF. CDR3 in DNA: TGTGCCTGGAGAAGGACTACATCCACAGATACGCAGTATTTT.

The V call is TRBV6-1, the J call TRBJ2-5; D gene ambiguous. V lost 6 bases and J 1 base, leaving 12 bases between the germline ends. This CDR3 spans 14 amino acids. CDR1 MNHNS and CDR2 SASEGT come from the germline V gene. CDR3 sequence: CASRGWTPQETQYF. Written as DNA, the CDR3 is TGTGCCAGCAGGGGGTGGACGCCCCAAGAGACCCAGTACTTC.

V gene TRBV7-2 combines with J gene TRBJ2-1; D is undetermined. V was trimmed by 5 bases and J by 5 bases, leaving 13 bases between them. The CDR3 has 14 amino acids. Germline V gene lookup returns CDR1 SGHTA and CDR2 FQGNSA. CDR3 bases: TGTGCCAGCAGCCCCCTGAGATCCCACAATGAGCAGTTCTTC. This codes for CASSPLRSHNEQFF.

The CDR3 loop reads CASSYPGTGDQETQYF. The CDR3 bases are TGTGCCAGCAGTTACCCCGGGACAGGGGACCAAGAGACCCAGTACTTC. The chain carries TRBV6-6 and TRBJ2-5, with TRBD1 matching over 10 bases. CDR3 size: 16 residues. Trimming took 2 bases from V and 0 from J; bases not matched to a gene: 3. Per germline, CDR1 MNHNY and CDR2 SVGAGI (reference sequence).

This CDR3 is CASSLVGWNTEAFF. The CDR3 DNA is TGTGCCAGCAGCTTGGTTGGTTGGAACACTGAAGCTTTCTTT. J is TRBJ1-1 and V is TRBV5-8; no clear D gene. Trimming stripped 0 bases from V and 1 base from J, with 7 bases between. Germline V gene data show CDR1 as SGHTS and CDR2 as YDEGEE. The CDR3 extends over 14 amino acids.

The chain uses TRBV2 and TRBJ1-2; no clear D. Germline CDR1 and CDR2: SNHLY and FYNNEI. CDR3 length: 11 amino acids. Trimming took 5 bases from V and 8 from J, leaving 9 bases between them. The CDR3 nucleotides read TGTGCCAGCAGTATTAGGGAAGGCTACACCTTC. Translation gives CASSIREGYTF.

The chain couples TRBV28 to TRBJ1-1, with D perhaps TRBD1 (6 bases). The CDR3 contains 11 residues. With 5 bases removed from V and 7 bases from J, the gap between germline ends came to 8 bases. Looked up from germline, CDR1 is MDHEN and CDR2 is SYDVKM. The CDR3 region has the DNA TGTGCCAGCAGTGACAGGTATGAAGCTTTCTTT. Translated: CASSDRYEAFF.

The chain has TRBV14 and TRBJ2-5; D may be TRBD2 (6 bases). This CDR3 contains 17 residues. In germline, CDR1 is SGHDN, CDR2 FVKESK. V dropped 0 bases and J dropped 6 bases, with 20 bases sitting between them. Here the CDR3 reads CASSQDGPRTGGKTQYF. For the CDR3, the DNA is TGTGCCAGCAGCCAAGACGGTCCGCGGACTGGGGGGAAGACCCAGTACTTC.

J is TRBJ1-6 and V is TRBV6-5, with a tentative D call TRBD1 (6 bases). Trimming took 5 bases from V and 7 from J, leaving 12 bases between them. The CDR3 covers 14 residues. The V gene's germline CDR1 is MNHEY and CDR2 SVGAGI. In DNA form, the CDR3 reads TGTGCCAGCAGTCCAGGGGCTACGAATTCACCCCTCCACTTT. This translates into CASSPGATNSPLHF.

This sequence joins TRBV18 and TRBJ2-7; 9 nucleotides line up with TRBD1. The V segment lost 3 bases and the J segment 5 bases; nucleotides outside the gene matches: 5. Germline assignment: CDR1 KGHSH and CDR2 LQKENI. The CDR3 extends over 14 amino acids. The CDR3 protein is CASSPGQGSDEQYF. The CDR3 nucleotides read TGTGCCAGCTCACCGGGACAGGGATCGGACGAGCAGTACTTC.

A word on this clone: Other DNA sequences of this sample code for an identical CDR3. The V call is TRBV10-3, the J call TRBJ2-3; D not resolved. The CDR3 loop spans 12 amino acids. V lost 2 bases to trimming and J lost 4 bases, with 4 bases between them. Germline CDR1 reads ENHRY; CDR2 reads SYGVKD. The DNA for the CDR3 is TGTGCCATCAGTGAGGGCTCAGATACGCAGTATTTT. Protein: CAISEGSDTQYF.

The chain links TRBV7-9 to TRBJ2-1; weak D call: TRBD1 (6 bases). The CDR3 has 15 residues. The V end was cut by 0 bases, the J end by 5 bases, with 11 bases between. Germline CDR1 SEHNR, CDR2 FQNEAQ (reference sequence). The CDR3: CASSLAQGMDNEQFF. DNA of the CDR3: TGTGCCAGCAGCTTAGCACAGGGAATGGACAATGAGCAGTTCTTC.

The chain uses TRBV5-4 and TRBJ1-4, with no clear D. V lost 3 bases, J lost 2 bases, and 11 bases lay in between. The CDR3 runs 15 residues. CDR1 is SGHNT and CDR2 is YYREEE in the germline V gene (reference sequence). The DNA of the CDR3 is TGTGCCAGCAGCTCGGCCGGGCCCACTAATGAAAAACTGTTTTTT. Its protein is CASSSAGPTNEKLFF.

The V gene is TRBV7-3, the J gene TRBJ2-5; 11 positions match TRBD2. The CDR3 totals 14 residues. Looked up from germline, CDR1 is SGHTA and CDR2 is FQGTGA. The trim removed 4 bases at V and 10 bases at J, leaving 8 bases unmatched. This CDR3 reads CASSSGTSGGDQYF. The CDR3 nucleotides are TGTGCCAGCAGCTCCGGGACTAGCGGTGGGGACCAGTACTTC.

This chain uses TRBV29-1 with TRBJ2-1; 8 nucleotides agree with TRBD2. CDR3 length: 14 residues. Trimming at V came to 8 bases and at J to 9 bases, leaving 15 bases not matched to a gene. Germline V CDR1 and CDR2: SQVTM, ANQGSEA. Here the CDR3 DNA reads TGCAGCACCCTCGGGCTAGCGGGCTTTGGTGAGCAGTTCTTC. Amino acids: CSTLGLAGFGEQFF.

The chain has TRBV28 and TRBJ1-4; 7 bases align to TRBD1. Germline lookup yields CDR1 MDHEN and CDR2 SYDVKM. Trimming at V came to 6 bases and at J to 7 bases, leaving 8 bases not matched to a gene. The CDR3 totals 14 residues. CDR3 nucleotides: TGTGCCAGCAGACAGACAGGGAACGGTGAAAAACTGTTTTTT. Its protein product is CASRQTGNGEKLFF.

This chain connects TRBV30 to TRBJ2-5, with no clear D. This CDR3 has 15 amino acids. V was clipped by 1 base and J by 4 bases, with 16 bases between them. Germline values: CDR1 GTSNPN, CDR2 SVGIG (reference sequence). The CDR3 bases are TGTGCCTGGAGTGGTGGCAGTTGGTATCCAGAGACCCAGTACTTC. Translating it yields CAWSGGSWYPETQYF.

The V gene is TRBV5-6, the J gene TRBJ2-3; 8 nucleotides line up with TRBD2. After removal of 2 bases from V and 0 bases from J, the junction contained 8 bases not matched to a gene. CDR1 and CDR2 (germline): SGHDT, YYEEEE. The CDR3 length is 17 residues. The CDR3 is CASSLGLTSGSTDTQYF. CDR3 nucleotide sequence: TGTGCCAGCAGCTTAGGGCTTACTAGCGGAAGCACAGATACGCAGTATTTT. The full variable domain, its missing parts supplied by reference TRBV5-6 and TRBJ2-3, is DAGVTQSPTHLIKTRGQQVTLRCSPKSGHDTVSWYQQALGQGPQFIFQYYEEEERQRGNFPDRFSGHQFPNYSSELNVNALLLGDSALYLCASSLGLTSGSTDTQYFGPGTRLTVL.

The chain combines TRBV28 with TRBJ2-1, with unresolved D. The germline gives CDR1 MDHEN, CDR2 SYDVKM. Trimming shortened V by 4 bases and J by 5 bases, and 9 bases separated the two germline ends. The length of the CDR3 is 13 residues. DNA of the CDR3: TGTGCCAGCAGTTCAATCGAACACAATGAGCAGTTCTTC. Its protein product is CASSSIEHNEQFF.

This sequence joins TRBV6-5 and TRBJ2-5; 10 bases map to TRBD1. The ends lost 6 bases at V and 5 bases at J; junction bases unmatched: 6. CDR1 MNHEY and CDR2 SVGAGI come from the germline V gene. CDR3 size: 14 residues. The CDR3 coding sequence is TGTGCCAGCAGGATGGGGACAGGGGTGGAGACCCAGTACTTC. It yields the protein CASRMGTGVETQYF.

The rearrangement uses TRBV6-1 and TRBJ2-3; TRBD2 is a possible D gene (7 bases). CDR3 size: 15 residues. CDR1 and CDR2 (germline): MNHNS, SASEGT. Trimming shortened V by 4 bases and J by 0 bases, and 11 bases separated the two germline ends. The CDR3 bases are TGTGCCAGCAGTGGCCGCGGGGGCAGCACAGATACGCAGTATTTT. It specifies CASSGRGGSTDTQYF.

The chain couples TRBV11-3 to TRBJ2-1; D is possibly TRBD1 or TRBD2 (6 bases each). Germline assignment: CDR1 SGHNT and CDR2 YENEEA. V was shortened by 5 bases and J by 7 bases, with 24 bases between the two germline ends. This CDR3 region has 17 residues. The chain's CDR3 is CASSISGAAQGANEQFF. As DNA, the CDR3 is TGTGCCAGCAGCATATCGGGGGCGGCCCAGGGAGCAAATGAGCAGTTCTTC.

The J gene is TRBJ2-7, the V gene TRBV6-6; 10 bases map to TRBD1. Germline CDR1 MNHNY, CDR2 SVGAGI (reference sequence). The ends lost 6 bases at V and 3 bases at J; junction bases unmatched: 8. The CDR3 runs 15 residues. The CDR3 is CASSYNRDRGYEQYF. In nucleotides, the CDR3 is TGTGCCAGCAGCTACAACCGGGACAGGGGCTACGAGCAGTACTTC.

The rearrangement uses TRBV30 and TRBJ2-4, with TRBD1 matching over 9 bases. The CDR3 contains 15 residues. Germline V gene lookup returns CDR1 GTSNPN and CDR2 SVGIG (reference sequence). Trimming took 2 bases from V and 1 from J; bases not matched to a gene: 3. The CDR3, as DNA: TGTGCCTGGAGTTACAGGGGGCTGGCCAAAAACATTCAGTACTTC. Residues: CAWSYRGLAKNIQYF.

This rearrangement joins TRBV28 to TRBJ1-5; D perhaps matches TRBD1 (6 bases). Germline V gene sequence: CDR1 MDHEN, CDR2 SYDVKM. V lost 10 bases, J lost 4 bases, and 17 bases lay in between. The CDR3 runs to 14 residues. CDR3 DNA: TGTGCCACCTACGAGACAGGCCCTAATCAGCCCCAGCATTTT. The encoded protein is CATYETGPNQPQHF. Drawing the rest from reference TRBV28 and TRBJ1-5, the complete variable domain is DVKVTQSSRYLVKRTGEKVFLECVQDMDHENMFWYRQDPGLGLRLIYFSYDVKMKEKGDIPEGYSVSREKKERFSLILESASTNQTSMYLCATYETGPNQPQHFGDGTRLSIL.

The genes are TRBV7-2 and TRBJ1-6; D perhaps matches TRBD1 (6 bases). The V and J ends lost 0 bases and 0 bases respectively, with 24 bases between them. Germline CDR1 is SGHTA and CDR2 is FQGNSA. This CDR3 region has 22 residues. The CDR3 reads CASSLAKGVAGAPSSYNSPLHF. CDR3 bases: TGTGCCAGCAGCTTAGCGAAAGGGGTGGCAGGGGCCCCGAGCTCCTATAATTCACCCCTCCACTTT.

J is TRBJ1-5 and V is TRBV10-2, with D possibly matching TRBD1 (6 bases). The CDR3 spans 14 residues. CDR1 is WSHSY and CDR2 is SAAADI in the germline V gene. V lost 4 bases and J 1 base, leaving 8 bases between the germline ends. The CDR3 nucleotides are TGCGCCAGCAGTGGGACAGTGAGCAATCAGCCCCAGCATTTT. It codes for CASSGTVSNQPQHF.

As DNA, the CDR3 is TGTGCCAGCAGCCACAGGGGCACGATGGAGACCCAGTACTTC. Amino acid sequence: CASSHRGTMETQYF. The chain uses TRBV7-9 and TRBJ2-5; 7 bases map to TRBD1. The CDR3 has 14 amino acids. CDR1 is SEHNR, CDR2 FQNEAQ, per germline (reference sequence). V was pared by 5 bases and J by 5 bases, with 8 bases of the junction left unmatched.

The chain carries TRBV11-3 and TRBJ2-5, with TRBD1 identical over 7 bases. Trimming at V came to 3 bases and at J to 2 bases, leaving 6 bases not matched to a gene. The CDR3 has 15 amino acids. The germline V gene has CDR1 SGHNT and CDR2 YENEEA. The chain's CDR3 is CASSLGTAEQETQYF. The CDR3 region has the DNA TGTGCCAGCAGCTTGGGGACAGCGGAACAAGAGACCCAGTACTTC.

The gene calls are TRBV2 and TRBJ2-5, with TRBD2 matching 14 bases. V lost 5 bases and J lost 5; bases outside the gene matches: 10. The CDR3 length is 17 residues. Germline CDR1 reads SNHLY; CDR2 reads FYNNEI. The CDR3 here is CASSPTSGGARRETQYF. CDR3 in DNA: TGTGCCAGCAGTCCGACTAGCGGGGGGGCTCGCCGCGAGACCCAGTACTTC.